This TCR beta chain was recovered during a study of blood T cell repertoires in COVID-19 (dated by TCRdb to the early 2020s). Context from the whole study: Collaborator samples came from the United States, Italy and Spain and covered acute and convalescent phases of COVID-19. The material from the prospective study consisted of cDNA or gDNA derived from T cells, B-cell-depleted T cells, or PBMCs. Subjects who had been exposed to COVID-19, were actively infected with it, or had recovered from it provided the deeply sampled blood TCRbeta repertoires that made up the dataset. A freely available public database, intended as a resource for researchers studying the immune response to SARS-CoV-2, is where the repertoires were released. Samples came from the ongoing ImmuneRACE study (first 160 participants) plus 1,254 subjects from 6 global collaborators. The sample metadata nearly always contained a de-identified subject ID, COVID-19 status, age in years and sex. Where HLA class I and class II types were available, the types were taken from metadata supplied by the sample provider, not from assay-based typing.

This clone was seen a handful of times. Its antigen is currently not known. No much larger clone is present one base from it, and per-base qualities are unavailable. The full study reports these points: The quantity of clinical and demographic metadata differed by source and by participant and was supplied without curation.

TCRbeta CDR3 regions were amplified from genomic DNA using the immunoSEQ Assay, a bias-controlled multiplex PCR. In the original analysis: Within the assay, amplification of reference gene primers was used to estimate how many nucleated cells each sample contained. To quantify the absolute abundance of each unique TCRbeta CDR3 rearrangement, sequence reads were collapsed and filtered. For each sample, productive Simpson clonality was calculated by taking the square root of Simpson's diversity index across productive rearrangements. TCRdb re-hosts the immuneACCESS table, in-frame sequences only. Its copies lack some clones; in the studies checked, an unresolved V gene accounts for under half of them, and the cause for the rest is not known. V and J calls plus clone size are reproduced from that table; the DNA served to infer D and trimming. The sample contains a few hundred thousand clones, about nine tenths of them found a single time. The top ten clones comprise roughly 2% of the sample.

The collaborating institutions used their own protocols to collect whole blood in K2EDTA tubes. For TCRbeta analysis, collaborators shipped samples as frozen whole blood, isolated PBMCs, or DNA extracted from either of those sample types. Specimen: peripheral blood. The TCR originated in a man between 18 and 35 years old with active or convalescent COVID-19.

The CDR3 reads as follows: CASSLGGGSITQPQHF. The DNA sequence is TGTGCCAGCTCACTGGGGGGAGGGTCCATAACTCAGCCCCAGCATTTT. This receptor chain uses TRBV18 and TRBJ1-5; the D region possibly corresponds to TRBD1 (5 bases align). V sheds 4 bases and J sheds 6 bases, leaving 19 bases between their ends. Spanning cysteine to phenylalanine, the CDR3 consists of 16 amino acids. The kept DNA is CDR3 alone, 48 bases in frame from the first base. For CDR1 and CDR2, the germline V gene lists KGHSH and LQKENI.